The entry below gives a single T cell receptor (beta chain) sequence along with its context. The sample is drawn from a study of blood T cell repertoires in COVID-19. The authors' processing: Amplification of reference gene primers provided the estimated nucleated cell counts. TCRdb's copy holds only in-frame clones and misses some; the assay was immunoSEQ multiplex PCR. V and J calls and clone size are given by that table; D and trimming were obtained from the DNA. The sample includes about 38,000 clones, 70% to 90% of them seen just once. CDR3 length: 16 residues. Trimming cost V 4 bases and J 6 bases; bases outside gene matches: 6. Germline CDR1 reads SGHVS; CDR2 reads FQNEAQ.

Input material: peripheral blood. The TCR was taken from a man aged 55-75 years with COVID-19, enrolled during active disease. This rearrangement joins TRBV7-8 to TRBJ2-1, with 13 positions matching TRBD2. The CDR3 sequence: CASSSPRTSGSNEQFF. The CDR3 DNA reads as TGTGCCAGCAGCTCCCCGAGGACTAGCGGGAGCAATGAGCAGTTCTTC.